The T cell receptor beta chain described here comes from a study of blood T cell repertoires in COVID-19 (dated by TCRdb to about 2020). Regarding the study in general: The collaborator samples originated in the United States, Italy and Spain and spanned the acute and convalescent phases of COVID-19. The material from the prospective study consisted of cDNA or gDNA derived from T cells, B-cell-depleted T cells, or PBMCs. The dataset comprised deeply sampled blood TCRbeta repertoires from subjects exposed to, actively infected with, or recovered from COVID-19. Where HLA class I and class II types were available, the types were taken from metadata supplied by the sample provider, not from assay-based typing. Samples came from the ongoing ImmuneRACE study (first 160 participants) plus 1,254 subjects from 6 global collaborators. Sample metadata almost always included a de-identified subject ID, COVID-19 status, age in years and sex. A freely available public database, intended as a resource for researchers studying the immune response to SARS-CoV-2, is where the repertoires were released.

On the study overall, not on this receptor specifically: The quantity of clinical and demographic metadata differed by source and by participant and was supplied without curation.

Via the germline V gene, CDR1 is SNHLY and CDR2 FYNNEI. V is reduced by 7 bases and J by 2 bases, leaving a spacing of 14 bases between them. The CDR3 sequence holds 14 residues, the cysteine and phenylalanine included. Only the CDR3 portion is preserved as DNA: 42 bases, with reading frame beginning at the first base. This clone was seen more than once but under ten times. Its target antigen remains unknown. The input lacks base qualities; no much larger clone sits a single base away. TCRbeta CDR3 regions were amplified from genomic DNA using the immunoSEQ Assay, a bias-controlled multiplex PCR. In the original analysis: Within the assay, amplification of reference gene primers was used to estimate how many nucleated cells each sample contained. To quantify the absolute abundance of each unique TCRbeta CDR3 rearrangement, sequence reads were collapsed and filtered. For each sample, productive Simpson clonality was calculated as the square root of Simpson's diversity index across productive rearrangements. Sourced from immuneACCESS, this table was stored by TCRdb with only in-frame sequences that have V and J called. A share of the clones is absent; for the studies checked, an unresolved V gene accounts for under half, and the remainder has no known explanation. D and trimming were read from the DNA, whereas the V and J calls and clone size are those reported in that table. The sample table lists 210,000 or so clones, 75% to 90% of them with a count of one. The ten most abundant clones make up 5.1% of the sample.

Each collaborating institution followed its own protocols to collect whole blood in K2EDTA tubes. For TCRbeta analysis, collaborator samples were shipped as frozen whole blood, as isolated PBMCs, or as DNA extracted from either sample type. This sequence was found in a human donor in a cohort sampled during active COVID-19. Sequencing used peripheral blood. Here the chain combines TRBV2 and TRBJ1-1, and possibly TRBD1, on 6 matching bases. For the CDR3, the sequence is CASNTQGVNTEAFF. In nucleotide form, the sequence is TGTGCCAGCAATACACAGGGAGTAAACACTGAAGCTTTCTTT.